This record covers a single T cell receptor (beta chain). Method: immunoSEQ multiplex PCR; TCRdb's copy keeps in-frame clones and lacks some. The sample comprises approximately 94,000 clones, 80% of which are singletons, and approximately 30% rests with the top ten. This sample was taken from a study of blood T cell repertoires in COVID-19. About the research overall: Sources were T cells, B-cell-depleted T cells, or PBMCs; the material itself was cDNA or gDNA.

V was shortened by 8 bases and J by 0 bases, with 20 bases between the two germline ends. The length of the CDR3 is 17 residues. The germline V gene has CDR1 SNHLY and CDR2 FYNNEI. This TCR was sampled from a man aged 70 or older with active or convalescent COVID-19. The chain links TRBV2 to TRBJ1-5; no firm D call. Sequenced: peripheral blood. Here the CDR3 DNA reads TGTGCCAGCCGTGGAGGGATTAGCCCCCGTAGCAATCAGCCCCAGCATTTT. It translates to CASRGGISPRSNQPQHF. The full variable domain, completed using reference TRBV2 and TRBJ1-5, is EPEVTQTPSHQVTQMGQEVILRCVPISNHLYFYWYRQILGQKVEFLVSFYNNEISEKSEIFDDQFSVERPDGSNFTLKIRSTKLEDSAMYFCASRGGISPRSNQPQHFGDGTRLSIL.